The 2 T cell receptor beta chains presented below share a single source sample, sequenced in a study of human T cells and chemical hapten exposure. Time point: pre-sensitization, week 0. Treatment denoted: therapeutic diphenylcyclopropenone sensitization with weekly scalp DPC. TCRdb used MiXCR to reprocess the RACE reads, holding one entry per CDR3 protein. Seen here are 250,000 or so distinct CDR3 sequences, 7.5% to 10% observed once, and the top ten hold about 2.1%. Material: whole blood, obtained in connection with sensitization to the hapten diphenylcyclopropenone (DPC). The receptors were gathered from a middle-aged woman with alopecia areata. Some clones in this sample may be carry-over from other donors' samples.

This clonotype was seen many times. The J gene is TRBJ2-1, the V gene TRBV10-3, with D hard to call. This CDR3 has 13 residues. Looked up from germline, CDR1 is ENHRY and CDR2 is SYGVKD. The V and J ends lost 6 bases and 7 bases respectively, with 13 bases between them. The CDR3 region is CAIRSLPQNEQFF. DNA of the CDR3: TGTGCCATCAGAAGTCTACCCCAGAATGAGCAGTTCTTC.

This clonotype showed up just a few times. The chain carries TRBV29-1 and TRBJ2-1; no reliable D call. CDR3 length: 14 residues. V was trimmed by 7 bases and J by 0 bases, leaving 13 bases between them. CDR1 and CDR2 (germline): SQVTM, ANQGSEA. The CDR3 reads CSADPLSSYNEQFF. CDR3 DNA: TGCAGCGCTGACCCTCTAAGCTCCTACAATGAGCAGTTCTTC.